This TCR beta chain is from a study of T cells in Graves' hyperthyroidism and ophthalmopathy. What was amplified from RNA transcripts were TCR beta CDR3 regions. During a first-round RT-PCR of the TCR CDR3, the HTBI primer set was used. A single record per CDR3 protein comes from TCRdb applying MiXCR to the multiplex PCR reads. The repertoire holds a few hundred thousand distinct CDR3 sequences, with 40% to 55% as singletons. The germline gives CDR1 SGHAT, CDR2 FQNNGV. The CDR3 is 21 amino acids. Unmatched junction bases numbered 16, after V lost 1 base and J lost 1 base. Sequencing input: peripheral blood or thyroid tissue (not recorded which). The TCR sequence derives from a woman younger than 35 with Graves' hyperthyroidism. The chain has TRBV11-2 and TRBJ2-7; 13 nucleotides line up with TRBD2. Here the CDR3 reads CASSLVGGTQTSGRGSYEQYF. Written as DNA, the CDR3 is TGTGCCAGCAGCTTAGTGGGAGGGACCCAAACTAGCGGGAGGGGGTCCTACGAGCAGTACTTC.